This T cell receptor (beta chain) was documented in a study of identical twins. Findings and limits, study-wide: Twin-shared out-of-frame alpha sequences were enriched for low generation probability.

TCRdb re-analysed the 5' RACE reads in MiXCR, keeping a single row per CDR3 protein. The sample has about 1.7 million distinct CDR3 sequences, roughly 35% seen once; the top ten hold approximately 0.25%. In germline, CDR1 is LGHDT, CDR2 YNNKEL (reference sequence). The ends were cut back, 4 bases at V and 3 bases at J, with 19 bases in the middle. The CDR3 has 17 residues. This clonotype was found many times. The antigen is not known. The clonotype was recovered from a newborn girl in good health. The sample consisted of cord blood. V gene TRBV3-1 combines with J gene TRBJ2-4, with D perhaps matching TRBD2 (5 bases). CDR3 nucleotides: TGTGCCAGCAGCCCCCCGCGGGTCGGGTTGTACAAAAACATTCAGTACTTC. Residues: CASSPPRVGLYKNIQYF.